The 18 T cell receptor beta chains in this list originate from one sample, sequenced in a study of blood T cell repertoires in COVID-19. Measured with immunoSEQ multiplex PCR; TCRdb has only the in-frame clones, and not every one. The sample gives hundreds of thousands of clones, 85% to 90% of which show up once; under 2% is in the top ten. The material sequenced was PBMCs or T cells enriched from blood (not recorded which). All receptors derive from a man in his forties who had recovered from COVID-19.

This clone was seen just once. The chain employs TRBV27 and TRBJ2-1; D not resolved. V was clipped by 2 bases and J by 2 bases, with 7 bases between them. This CDR3 contains 14 residues. From germline, CDR1 is MNHEY and CDR2 SMNVEV (reference sequence). CDR3 DNA sequence: TGTGCCAGCAGTTTAGGCCACCCCTACAATGAGCAGTTCTTC. Residues: CASSLGHPYNEQFF.

CDR3 region: CASSLVMESGYTF. The CDR3 nucleotides read TGTGCCAGCAGCTTGGTCATGGAGAGCGGCTACACCTTC. The chain combines TRBV5-4 with TRBJ1-2, with no clear D. CDR1 SGHNT and CDR2 YYREEE come from the germline V gene (reference sequence). The CDR3 totals 13 residues. The V end was cut by 0 bases, the J end by 8 bases, with 11 bases between.

As concerns this clone: Relative to the germline gene, one junction end is altered; a read error may explain this. CDR3 sequence (DNA): TGTGCCAGCAGTTCGTATCCCAAAGCACAGTTC. This encodes CASSSYPKAQF. The chain recombines TRBV28 with TRBJ1-2; D remains ambiguous. CDR1 and CDR2 (germline): MDHEN, SYDVKM. The CDR3 has 11 residues.

This clone was counted only a few times. The chain carries TRBV30 and TRBJ1-4; D ambiguous. The germline V gene encodes CDR1 GTSNPN and CDR2 SVGIG (reference sequence). The CDR3 length is 13 residues. With 7 bases removed from V and 0 bases from J, the gap between germline ends came to 9 bases. The CDR3 here is CASSQATNEKLFF. The DNA for the CDR3 is TGTGCCTCCTCACAAGCAACTAATGAAAAACTGTTTTTT.

This chain joins TRBV15 and TRBJ2-1; 9 bases line up with TRBD1. The junction had 4 bases not matched to a gene; V was cut back by 0 bases and J by 7 bases. From germline, CDR1 is LNHNV and CDR2 YYDKDF (reference sequence). The CDR3 length is 15 residues. The CDR3 spells CATSRELGQGNEQFF. As DNA, the CDR3 is TGTGCCACCAGCAGAGAACTCGGACAGGGGAATGAGCAGTTCTTC.

The sample holds one count of this clone. The chain uses TRBV4-3 and TRBJ2-1; 7 bases are a match to TRBD1. V lost 1 base to trimming and J lost 0 bases; unmatched junction nucleotides: 6. The CDR3 extends over 17 amino acids. Germline V gene data show CDR1 as LGHNA and CDR2 as YSLEER. CDR3 sequence reads: CASSQAPTGNSYNEQFF. The DNA of the CDR3 is TGCGCCAGCAGCCAAGCCCCGACAGGGAACTCCTACAATGAGCAGTTCTTC.

This clone has only one observation. The rearrangement links TRBV9 to TRBJ1-5; D ambiguous. V shed 0 bases and J shed 4 bases, with 5 bases lying between them. The CDR3 loop spans 13 amino acids. The V gene's germline CDR1 is SGDLS and CDR2 YYNGEE. The CDR3 region has the DNA TGTGCCAGCAGCGTAGCCCCAAATCAGCCCCAGCATTTT. The encoded protein is CASSVAPNQPQHF. The full variable domain, completed using reference TRBV9 and TRBJ1-5, is DSGVTQTPKHLITATGQRVTLRCSPRSGDLSVYWYQQSLDQGLQFLIQYYNGEERAKGNILERFSAQQFPDLHSELNLSSLELGDSALYFCASSVAPNQPQHFGDGTRLSIL.

The CDR3 here is CASSVEGGSSTEAFF. The CDR3, as DNA: TGTGCCAGCAGCGTCGAGGGAGGTTCCAGCACTGAAGCTTTCTTT. The chain employs TRBV5-5 and TRBJ1-1; D unclear. Germline CDR1 SGHKS, CDR2 YYEKEE (reference sequence). The germline V and J ends were trimmed by 4 bases and 4 bases, with 17 bases remaining between them. CDR3 length: 15 residues.

The V and J genes are TRBV6-5 and TRBJ2-1; maybe TRBD2 (5 bases). CDR1 is MNHEY and CDR2 is SVGAGI in the germline V gene. The CDR3 sequence is 12 residues long. V lost 0 bases and J lost 12, with 9 bases in between. The CDR3 nucleotides are TGTGCCAGCAGTTACTCCGGGGAAGGGCAGTTCTTC. Its translation: CASSYSGEGQFF.

This chain joins TRBV6-5 and TRBJ1-1; D remains unclear. Germline CDR1 and CDR2: MNHEY and SVGAGI. This CDR3 is built from 15 residues. Trimming took 6 bases from V and 5 from J, leaving 19 bases between them. CDR3 protein: CASRPHPAGGTEAFF. CDR3 nucleotide sequence: TGTGCCAGCAGACCCCACCCCGCCGGAGGGACTGAAGCTTTCTTT.

This rearrangement joins TRBV27 to TRBJ1-5, with TRBD1 matching over 11 bases. V trimming: 10 bases; J trimming: 0 bases; junction bases outside the gene matches: 8. The germline V gene encodes CDR1 MNHEY and CDR2 SMNVEV (reference sequence). The CDR3 contains 16 residues. The CDR3 DNA reads TGTGCCACGCGGGACAGGGGGGGATATAGCAATCAGCCCCAGCATTTT. This codes for CATRDRGGYSNQPQHF.

The chain has TRBV5-1 and TRBJ2-2; TRBD2 agrees at 8 bases. This CDR3 is 16 amino acids long. Trimming at V came to 1 base and at J to 3 bases, leaving 5 bases not matched to a gene. Germline V lookup: CDR1 SGHRS, CDR2 YFSETQ. CDR3 sequence: CASSLFGGRYTGELFF. CDR3 nucleotide sequence: TGCGCCAGCAGCTTGTTTGGCGGGAGGTACACCGGGGAGCTGTTTTTT.

This chain joins TRBV24-1 and TRBJ1-6; 7 bases map to TRBD1. Germline V gene lookup returns CDR1 KGHDR and CDR2 SFDVKD. The CDR3 loop spans 12 amino acids. Trimming removed 4 bases from V and 15 bases from J; junction bases left unmatched: 5. CDR3 nucleotide sequence: TGTGCCACCAGTGACCCGACAGGGCACCTCCACTTT. Residues: CATSDPTGHLHF.

V gene TRBV28 combines with J gene TRBJ1-2, with 7 nucleotides matching TRBD1. The J segment lost 5 bases and the V segment lost 8 bases, leaving 17 bases of the junction unmatched. Germline V gene lookup returns CDR1 MDHEN and CDR2 SYDVKM. The CDR3 contains 16 residues. CDR3 loop: CASETTGFGTTYGYTF. CDR3 coding DNA: TGTGCCAGCGAAACGACAGGGTTCGGAACAACTTATGGCTACACCTTC.

There are a few counts of this clone. The chain uses TRBV4-3 and TRBJ1-2, with D hard to call. Germline V gene sequence: CDR1 LGHNA, CDR2 YSLEER. The CDR3 is made up of 15 amino acids. Trimming left V 1 base short and J 3 bases short, with 12 bases between. The DNA of the CDR3 is TGCGCCAGCAGCCAAGGGGGAGACACCTACTATGGCTACACCTTC. This codes for CASSQGGDTYYGYTF.

The chain employs TRBV4-2 and TRBJ2-7; 9 nucleotides agree with TRBD1. Germline trimming cut 0 bases from V and 6 bases from J; bases unmatched to any gene: 9. This CDR3 comprises 16 residues. Per germline, CDR1 LGHNA and CDR2 YNFKEQ. The CDR3 nucleotides read TGTGCCAGCAGCCAAGAACAGGGGGCCAAGGGGCCCGAGCAGTACTTC. As protein: CASSQEQGAKGPEQYF.

The V call is TRBV19, the J call TRBJ2-4, with 10 nucleotides matching TRBD1. The CDR3 consists of 17 residues. CDR1 and CDR2 from the germline V gene are LNHDA and SQIVND (reference sequence). V shed 0 bases and J 4 bases; nucleotides not matched to a gene: 6. DNA for the CDR3: TGTGCCAGTAGTATAGAGGGGACAGGGGCCCCTAAAAACATTCAGTACTTC. Residues: CASSIEGTGAPKNIQYF.

This clone appeared once. The chain employs TRBV7-9 and TRBJ2-7; D gene uncertain. The germline gives CDR1 SEHNR, CDR2 FQNEAQ (reference sequence). The V end was cut by 5 bases, the J end by 0 bases, with 5 bases between. The CDR3 runs 12 residues. CDR3: CASSRSSYEQYF. The CDR3 nucleotides are TGTGCCAGCAGCCGTAGCTCCTACGAGCAGTACTTC.